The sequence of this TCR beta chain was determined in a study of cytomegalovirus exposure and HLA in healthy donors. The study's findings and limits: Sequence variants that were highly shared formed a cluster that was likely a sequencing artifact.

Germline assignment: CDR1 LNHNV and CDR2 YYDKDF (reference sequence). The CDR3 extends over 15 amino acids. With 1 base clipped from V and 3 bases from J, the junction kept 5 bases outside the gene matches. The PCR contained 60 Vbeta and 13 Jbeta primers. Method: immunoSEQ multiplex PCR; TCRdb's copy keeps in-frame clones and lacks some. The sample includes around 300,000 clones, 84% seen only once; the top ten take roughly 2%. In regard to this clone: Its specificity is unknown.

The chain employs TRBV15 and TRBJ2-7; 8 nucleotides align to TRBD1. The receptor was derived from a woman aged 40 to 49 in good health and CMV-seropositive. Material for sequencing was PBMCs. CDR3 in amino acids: CATSRGGQGYYEQYF. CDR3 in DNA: TGTGCCACCAGCAGAGGTGGACAGGGTTACTACGAGCAGTACTTC.